The 23 T cell receptor beta chains in this list originate from one sample, sequenced in a study of blood T cell repertoires in COVID-19. The data were produced by immunoSEQ multiplex PCR, yet TCRdb's version contains in-frame clones alone and is incomplete. The repertoire holds tens of thousands of clones, with about 79% as singletons. Sequenced input: peripheral blood. The origin of the receptors is a man in his sixties with acute or convalescent COVID-19.

This clone was observed once. The J gene is TRBJ1-1, the V gene TRBV5-1; 7 nucleotides align to TRBD1. Losses at the gene ends were 5 bases for V and 0 bases for J; bases not matched to a gene: 7. Germline loops: CDR1 SGHRS, CDR2 YFSETQ. The CDR3 totals 15 residues. The CDR3 bases are TGCGCCAGCAGACTACAGACAGGGCTGAACACTGAAGCTTTCTTT. Translating gives CASRLQTGLNTEAFF.

The rearrangement joins TRBV2 to TRBJ1-4, with 8 bases lining up with TRBD1. CDR3 length: 15 residues. Germline V lookup: CDR1 SNHLY, CDR2 FYNNEI. The ends lost 4 bases at V and 8 bases at J; junction bases unmatched: 9. In DNA, the CDR3 is TGTGCCAGCAGTGGACAGGGGATACTAAAGGAAAAACTGTTTTTT. It yields the protein CASSGQGILKEKLFF.

This rearrangement joins TRBV6-5 to TRBJ1-5; D is perhaps TRBD1 (6 bases). V dropped 6 bases and J dropped 1 base, with 13 bases sitting between them. CDR3 size: 15 residues. Germline V gene data show CDR1 as MNHEY and CDR2 as SVGAGI. CDR3 region: CASRRDTISNQPQHF. The CDR3 nucleotides are TGTGCCAGCAGGAGGGACACCATAAGCAATCAGCCCCAGCATTTT.

The rearrangement uses TRBV19 and TRBJ1-1, with a weak D call TRBD1 (5 bases). The ends were cut back, 2 bases at V and 7 bases at J, with 20 bases in the middle. There are 16 residues in the CDR3. Germline V gene data show CDR1 as LNHDA and CDR2 as SQIVND (reference sequence). CDR3 in amino acids: CASSIPLGRVGVEAFF. In nucleotides, the CDR3 is TGTGCCAGTAGTATACCCTTAGGCAGGGTTGGGGTTGAAGCTTTCTTT.

The J gene is TRBJ2-1, the V gene TRBV4-1; maybe TRBD1 (5 bases). CDR1 is MGHRA, CDR2 YSYEKL, per germline. This CDR3 is 16 amino acids long. V gave up 0 bases and J gave up 0 bases, with 9 bases separating them. The CDR3 nucleotides read TGCGCCAGCAGCCAAGAAGCAGGGATCTCCTACAATGAGCAGTTCTTC. Its translation: CASSQEAGISYNEQFF.

The rearrangement uses TRBV5-1 and TRBJ1-2; 9 nucleotides match TRBD1. This CDR3 has 14 residues. Germline trimming cut 4 bases from V and 3 bases from J; bases unmatched to any gene: 4. Per germline, CDR1 SGHRS and CDR2 YFSETQ. CDR3 region: CASSQGQGDYGYTF. CDR3 bases: TGCGCCAGCAGCCAGGGACAGGGTGACTATGGCTACACCTTC.

The V and J genes are TRBV28 and TRBJ1-1, with D maybe TRBD1 (6 bases). This CDR3 has 17 residues. V was clipped by 7 bases and J by 0 bases, with 21 bases between them. In germline, CDR1 is MDHEN, CDR2 SYDVKM. CDR3 sequence reads: CASTLSGTGLMNTEAFF. The CDR3 DNA follows: TGTGCCAGCACCCTATCCGGTACAGGGCTTATGAACACTGAAGCTTTCTTT.

V usage is TRBV6-2 or TRBV6-3 and J usage is TRBJ2-1, with 10 bases identical to TRBD1. V shed 5 bases, J shed 3 bases, and the junction held 4 bases outside the gene matches. From germline, CDR1 is MNHEY and CDR2 SVGEGT. The CDR3 contains 15 residues. The CDR3 nucleotides are TGTGCCAGCAGTCAGGACAGGGGGATCTACAATGAGCAGTTCTTC. Amino acids: CASSQDRGIYNEQFF.

This rearrangement joins TRBV13 to TRBJ1-1; D perhaps matches TRBD1 (5 bases). Germline loops: CDR1 PRHDT, CDR2 FYEKMQ (reference sequence). The CDR3 has 16 amino acids. The ends were cut back, 0 bases at V and 1 base at J, with 12 bases in the middle. The CDR3 spells CASSLGLGQGNTEAFF. The CDR3 DNA sequence: TGTGCCAGCAGCTTAGGCTTGGGGCAGGGGAACACTGAAGCTTTCTTT.

This rearrangement joins TRBV28 to TRBJ2-5; 7 positions agree with TRBD2. The CDR3 is made up of 17 amino acids. Germline V gene sequence: CDR1 MDHEN, CDR2 SYDVKM. The junction had 15 bases not matched to a gene; V was cut back by 6 bases and J by 2 bases. CDR3 amino acids: CASRSPGLSVLQETQYF. CDR3 nucleotides: TGTGCCAGCAGATCTCCGGGACTATCGGTGTTACAAGAGACCCAGTACTTC.

This clone has only a few counts. CDR3 region: CASSYRLGNTIYF. DNA of the CDR3: TGTGCCAGCAGCTACAGGCTAGGAAACACCATATATTTT. This sequence joins TRBV2 and TRBJ1-3; a possible D gene is TRBD1 (5 bases). V was clipped by 6 bases and J by 4 bases, with 10 bases between them. This CDR3 is built from 13 residues. Germline assignment: CDR1 SNHLY and CDR2 FYNNEI.

The CDR3 region has the DNA TGTGCCAGCAGTTACGGAGGACAGGGCTATTCACCCCTCCACTTT. Translating it yields CASSYGGQGYSPLHF. The V gene is TRBV6-2 or TRBV6-3, the J gene TRBJ1-6; 8 bases align to TRBD1. This CDR3 is built from 15 residues. Germline assignment: CDR1 MNHEY and CDR2 SVGEGT. Trimming cost V 2 bases and J 8 bases; bases outside gene matches: 5.

J is TRBJ2-7 and V is TRBV5-1; D might be TRBD2 (6 bases). This CDR3 has 13 amino acids. Trimming removed 5 bases from V and 5 bases from J, with 14 bases in between. Germline lookup yields CDR1 SGHRS and CDR2 YFSETQ. The CDR3 spells CASSSGLGDEQYF. The CDR3 nucleotides are TGCGCCAGCAGTTCGGGACTCGGGGACGAGCAGTACTTC.

This chain joins TRBV2 and TRBJ2-2; 8 nucleotides match TRBD2. This CDR3 has 16 residues. Germline trimming cut 6 bases from V and 5 bases from J; bases unmatched to any gene: 11. Germline V CDR1 and CDR2: SNHLY, FYNNEI. Written as DNA, the CDR3 is TGTGCCAGCAGGGTAGCGGGGTTATCTGGGACCGGGGAGCTGTTTTTT. The encoded protein is CASRVAGLSGTGELFF.

The chain couples TRBV7-9 to TRBJ2-3, with D possibly being TRBD2 (6 bases). CDR3 length equals 14 residues. V was shortened by 5 bases and J by 5 bases, with 14 bases between the two germline ends. CDR1 is SEHNR and CDR2 is FQNEAQ in the germline V gene (reference sequence). The chain's CDR3 is CASSPGLVRDTQYF. DNA for the CDR3: TGTGCCAGCAGCCCGGGACTGGTTAGAGATACGCAGTATTTT.

This clone was counted a few times. V is TRBV7-9 and J is TRBJ1-2; D may be TRBD1 (6 bases). The germline V and J ends were trimmed by 5 bases and 4 bases, with 23 bases remaining between them. Germline V gene sequence: CDR1 SEHNR, CDR2 FQNEAQ (reference sequence). The length of the CDR3 is 17 residues. The CDR3 DNA sequence: TGTGCCAGCAGCCCCGGTAGGGACACCCAGGGGAGCTATGGCTACACCTTC. This translates into CASSPGRDTQGSYGYTF.

The chain links TRBV3-1 (or the pseudogene TRBV3-2) to TRBJ2-1; 10 bases are a match to TRBD1. The J segment lost 3 bases and the V segment lost 3 bases, leaving 2 bases of the junction unmatched. This CDR3 has 15 amino acids. Looked up from germline, CDR1 is LGHDT and CDR2 is YNNKEL (reference sequence). This CDR3 is CASSHDRGLYNEQFF. For the CDR3, the DNA is TGTGCCAGCAGCCACGACAGGGGGCTCTACAATGAGCAGTTCTTC.

The chain employs TRBV7-6 and TRBJ1-5; D perhaps matches TRBD1 (6 bases). V shed 5 bases and J shed 11 bases, with 25 bases lying between them. The CDR3 has 16 residues. Germline loops: CDR1 SGHVS, CDR2 FNYEAQ. The CDR3 spells CASSPQAGGAVSAQHF. In nucleotides, the CDR3 is TGTGCCAGCAGCCCCCAGGCGGGGGGGGCAGTATCGGCCCAGCATTTT. Full variable domain (rest looked up from reference TRBV7-6 and TRBJ1-5): GAGVSQSPRYKVTKRGQDVALRCDPISGHVSLYWYRQALGQGPEFLTYFNYEAQQDKSGLPNDRFSAERPEGSISTLTIQRTEQRDSAMYRCASSPQAGGAVSAQHFGDGTRLSIL.

The chain is built from TRBV7-3 and TRBJ2-1, with 12 bases aligning to TRBD1. This CDR3 spans 15 amino acids. Germline lookup yields CDR1 SGHTA and CDR2 FQGTGA. Germline trimming cut 2 bases from V and 9 bases from J; bases unmatched to any gene: 5. The DNA for the CDR3 is TGTGCCAGCAGCTTATTGGGACAGGGGGCCGGTGAGCAGTTCTTC. It specifies CASSLLGQGAGEQFF.

This chain uses TRBV18 with TRBJ2-5; D is undetermined. This CDR3 comprises 13 residues. Germline-derived CDR1 and CDR2 are KGHSH and LQKENI. V was clipped by 2 bases and J by 0 bases, with 4 bases between them. In DNA, the CDR3 is TGTGCCAGCTCACCAAGAGACCAAGAGACCCAGTACTTC. This translates into CASSPRDQETQYF.

The rearrangement links TRBV9 to TRBJ1-1, with D uncertain. CDR3 length: 13 residues. V was shortened by 0 bases and J by 2 bases, with 5 bases between the two germline ends. In germline, CDR1 is SGDLS, CDR2 YYNGEE. The CDR3 region is CASSVEYNTEAFF. The CDR3 region has the DNA TGTGCCAGCAGCGTAGAATATAACACTGAAGCTTTCTTT.

The chain combines TRBV28 with TRBJ2-7; weak D call: TRBD2 (5 bases). The CDR3 spans 13 residues. The V end lost 2 bases, the J end lost 6 bases, and 11 bases lay between the germline ends. Germline V gives CDR1 MDHEN, CDR2 SYDVKM. CDR3 coding DNA: TGTGCCAGCAGTTTAGGAGGAGAGGGCGAGCAGTACTTC. Protein: CASSLGGEGEQYF.

The chain links TRBV19 to TRBJ2-1; D is possibly TRBD1 (5 bases). The germline V and J ends were trimmed by 3 bases and 5 bases, with 8 bases remaining between them. The CDR3 consists of 13 residues. Germline CDR1 is LNHDA and CDR2 is SQIVND (reference sequence). The CDR3 DNA sequence: TGTGCCAGTAGTATTTCCAGGGACAATGAGCAGTTCTTC. Protein: CASSISRDNEQFF.